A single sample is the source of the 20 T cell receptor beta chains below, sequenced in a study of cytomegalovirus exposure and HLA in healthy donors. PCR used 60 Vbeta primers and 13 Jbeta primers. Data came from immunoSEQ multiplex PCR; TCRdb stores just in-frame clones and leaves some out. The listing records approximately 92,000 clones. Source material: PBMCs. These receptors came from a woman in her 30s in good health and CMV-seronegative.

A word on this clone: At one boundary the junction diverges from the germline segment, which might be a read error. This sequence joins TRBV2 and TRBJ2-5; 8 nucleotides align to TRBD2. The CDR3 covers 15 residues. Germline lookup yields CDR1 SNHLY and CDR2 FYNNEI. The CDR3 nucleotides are TGTGCCAGCAGAGTACGAGCGGGAGAGCAAGGGACCCAGTACTTC. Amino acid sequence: CASRVRAGEQGTQYF.

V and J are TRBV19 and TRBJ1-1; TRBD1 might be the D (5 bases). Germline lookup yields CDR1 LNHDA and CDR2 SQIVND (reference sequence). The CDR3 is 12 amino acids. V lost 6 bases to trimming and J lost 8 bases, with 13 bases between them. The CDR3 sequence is CASSSGETEAFF. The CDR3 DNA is TGTGCCAGTAGCTCGGGGGAGACGGAAGCTTTCTTT.

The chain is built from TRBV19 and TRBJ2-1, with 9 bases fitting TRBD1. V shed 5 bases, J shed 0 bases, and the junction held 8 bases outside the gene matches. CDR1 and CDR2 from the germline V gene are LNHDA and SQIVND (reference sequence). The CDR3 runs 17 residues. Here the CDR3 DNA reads TGTGCCAGTAGTCAGGGTTCGGGACAGGGCTCCTACAATGAGCAGTTCTTC. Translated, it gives CASSQGSGQGSYNEQFF.

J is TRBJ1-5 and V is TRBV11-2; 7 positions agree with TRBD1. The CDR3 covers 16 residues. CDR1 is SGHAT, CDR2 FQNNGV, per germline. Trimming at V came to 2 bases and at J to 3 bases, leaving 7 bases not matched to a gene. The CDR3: CASSLYVGGPNQPQHF. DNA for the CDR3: TGTGCCAGCAGCTTATATGTAGGGGGCCCCAATCAGCCCCAGCATTTT.

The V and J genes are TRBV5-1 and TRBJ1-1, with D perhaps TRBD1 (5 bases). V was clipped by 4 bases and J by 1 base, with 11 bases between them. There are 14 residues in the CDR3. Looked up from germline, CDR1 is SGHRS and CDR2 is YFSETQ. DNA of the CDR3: TGCGCCAGCAGCCCGGGACTGGAGAACACTGAAGCTTTCTTT. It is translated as CASSPGLENTEAFF.

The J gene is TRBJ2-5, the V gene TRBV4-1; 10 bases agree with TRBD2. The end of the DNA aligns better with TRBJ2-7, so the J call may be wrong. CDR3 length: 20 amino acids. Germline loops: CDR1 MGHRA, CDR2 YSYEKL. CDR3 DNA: TGCGCCAGCAGCCCTACACAGGGTTGGAAAAGCGGGAGGGCCCTCTACGAGCAGTACTTC. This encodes CASSPTQGWKSGRALYEQYF.

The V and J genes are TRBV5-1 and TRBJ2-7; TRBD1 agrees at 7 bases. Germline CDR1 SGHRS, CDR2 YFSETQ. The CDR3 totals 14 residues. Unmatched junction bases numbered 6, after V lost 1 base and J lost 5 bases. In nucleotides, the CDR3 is TGCGCCAGCAGCTTGCAGGGGGTGGGCAACGAGCAGTACTTC. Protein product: CASSLQGVGNEQYF.

The CDR3 DNA reads as TGCAGCGTTGCGGTTAGCTCGGGGTTGGCAGATACGCAGTATTTT. It encodes CSVAVSSGLADTQYF. The J gene is TRBJ2-3, the V gene TRBV29-1; tentative D call: TRBD2 (5 bases). There are 15 residues in the CDR3. Germline V gene data show CDR1 as SQVTM and CDR2 as ANQGSEA. With 4 bases removed from V and 4 bases from J, the gap between germline ends came to 18 bases.

This chain's CDR3 is CATSSKKDSQETQYF. CDR3 nucleotide sequence: TGTGCCACCAGCAGCAAAAAGGACAGCCAAGAGACCCAGTACTTC. This chain connects TRBV15 to TRBJ2-5; D possibly corresponds to TRBD1 (6 bases). The CDR3 has 15 amino acids. V lost 3 bases to trimming and J lost 1 base, with 12 bases between them. Germline values: CDR1 LNHNV, CDR2 YYDKDF (reference sequence).

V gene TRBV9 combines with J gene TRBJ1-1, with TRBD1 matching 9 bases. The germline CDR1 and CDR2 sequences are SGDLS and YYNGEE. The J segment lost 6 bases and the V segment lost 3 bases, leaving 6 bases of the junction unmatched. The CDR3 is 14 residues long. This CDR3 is CASSATGGSPEAFF. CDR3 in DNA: TGTGCCAGCAGCGCGACAGGGGGATCCCCTGAAGCTTTCTTT.

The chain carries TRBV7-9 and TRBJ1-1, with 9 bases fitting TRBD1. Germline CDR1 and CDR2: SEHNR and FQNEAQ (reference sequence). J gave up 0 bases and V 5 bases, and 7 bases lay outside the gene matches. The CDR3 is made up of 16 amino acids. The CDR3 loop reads CASSPPGQGLNTEAFF. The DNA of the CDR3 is TGTGCCAGCAGCCCCCCGGGACAGGGTTTGAACACTGAAGCTTTCTTT.

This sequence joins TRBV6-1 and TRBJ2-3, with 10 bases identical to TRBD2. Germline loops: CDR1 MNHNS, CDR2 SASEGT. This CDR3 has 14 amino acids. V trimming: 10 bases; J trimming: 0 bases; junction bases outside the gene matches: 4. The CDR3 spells CATTSGASTDTQYF. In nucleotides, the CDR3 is TGTGCCACCACTAGCGGGGCTAGCACAGATACGCAGTATTTT.

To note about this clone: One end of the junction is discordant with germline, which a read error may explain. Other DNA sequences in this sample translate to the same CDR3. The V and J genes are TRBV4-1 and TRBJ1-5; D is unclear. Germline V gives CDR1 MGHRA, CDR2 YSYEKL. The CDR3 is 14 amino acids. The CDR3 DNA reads TGCGCCAGCAGTCAGGCAGAGAGCAACCAGCCCCAGCATTTT. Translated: CASSQAESNQPQHF.

CDR3 sequence: CASRGGSRSYGYTF. The DNA of the CDR3 is TGTGCCAGCAGGGGGGGGTCTCGTAGCTATGGCTACACCTTC. The V gene is TRBV6-1, the J gene TRBJ1-2, with TRBD1 as a possible D gene (5 bases). Trimming shortened V by 6 bases and J by 4 bases, and 15 bases separated the two germline ends. Germline V gene sequence: CDR1 MNHNS, CDR2 SASEGT. The CDR3 length is 14 residues.

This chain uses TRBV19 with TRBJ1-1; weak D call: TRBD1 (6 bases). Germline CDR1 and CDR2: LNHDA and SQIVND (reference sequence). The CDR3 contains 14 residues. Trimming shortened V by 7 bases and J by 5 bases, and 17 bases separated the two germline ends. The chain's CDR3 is CASIALGGRTEAFF. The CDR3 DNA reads TGTGCCAGTATTGCCTTAGGGGGTCGGACTGAAGCTTTCTTT.

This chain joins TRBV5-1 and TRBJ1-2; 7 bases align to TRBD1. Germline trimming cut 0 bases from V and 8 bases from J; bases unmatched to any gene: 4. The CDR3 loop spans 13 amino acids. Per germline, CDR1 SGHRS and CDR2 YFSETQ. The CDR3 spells CASSLGTGEGYTF. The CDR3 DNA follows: TGCGCCAGCAGCTTGGGAACAGGGGAGGGCTACACCTTC.

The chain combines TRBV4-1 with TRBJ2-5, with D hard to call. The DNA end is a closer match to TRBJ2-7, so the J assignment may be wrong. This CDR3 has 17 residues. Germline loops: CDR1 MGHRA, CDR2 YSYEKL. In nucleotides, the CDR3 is TGCGCCAGCAGCCAAGCCGTCCTGGGGTTCCCGGACTACGAGCAGTACTTC. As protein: CASSQAVLGFPDYEQYF.

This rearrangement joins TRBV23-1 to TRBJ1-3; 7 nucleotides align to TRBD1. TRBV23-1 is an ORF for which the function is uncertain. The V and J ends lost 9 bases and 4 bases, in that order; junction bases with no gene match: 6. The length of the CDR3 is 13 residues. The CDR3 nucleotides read TGCGCCAGGAGTACAGGGGAAGGAAACACCATATATTTT. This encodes CARSTGEGNTIYF.

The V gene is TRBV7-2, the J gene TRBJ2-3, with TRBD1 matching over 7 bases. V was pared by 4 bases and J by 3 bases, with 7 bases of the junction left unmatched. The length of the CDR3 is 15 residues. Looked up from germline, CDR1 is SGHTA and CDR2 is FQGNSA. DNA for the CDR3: TGTGCCAGCAGCTCCCTGACAGGGAAGACAGATACGCAGTATTTT. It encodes CASSSLTGKTDTQYF. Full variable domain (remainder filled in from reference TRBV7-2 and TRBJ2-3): GAGVSQSPSNKVTEKGKDVELRCDPISGHTALYWYRQSLGQGLEFLIYFQGNSAPDKSGLPSDRFSAERTGGSVSTLTIQRTQQEDSAVYLCASSSLTGKTDTQYFGPGTRLTVL.

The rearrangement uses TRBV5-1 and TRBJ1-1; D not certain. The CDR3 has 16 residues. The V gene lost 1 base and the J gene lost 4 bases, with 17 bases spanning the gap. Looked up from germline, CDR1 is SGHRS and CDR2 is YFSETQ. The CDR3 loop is CASSLSSKERATEAFF. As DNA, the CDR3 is TGCGCCAGCAGCTTGAGTTCGAAAGAGAGGGCCACTGAAGCTTTCTTT.